One sample yielded the 2 T cell receptor beta chains listed below, sequenced in a study of CD8+ T cells in alopecia areata. Sequencing templates came from extracted RNA that was reverse transcribed into cDNA. Profiled with immunoSEQ multiplex PCR; TCRdb holds only in-frame clones, not every one. The sample carries around 82,000 clones, roughly 51% recorded once. The source material was NKG2D-high CD8+ T cells sorted from blood. The origin of the receptors is a human donor with alopecia areata.

This chain connects TRBV27 to TRBJ2-3; 7 bases are shared with TRBD2. Germline V lookup: CDR1 MNHEY, CDR2 SMNVEV (reference sequence). This CDR3 spans 12 amino acids. The V and J ends lost 3 bases and 6 bases, in that order; junction bases with no gene match: 0. CDR3: CASSFSGDTQYF. The CDR3 coding sequence is TGTGCCAGCAGTTTTAGCGGGGATACGCAGTATTTT.

This sequence joins TRBV21-1 and TRBJ1-5; TRBD1 is the table's D call and was not checked against the DNA. TRBV21-1 is recorded as a pseudogene. The CDR3 has 15 residues. CDR3: CASSPRTVPNQPQHF. Written as DNA, the CDR3 is TGTGCCAGCAGCCCTCGGACAGTTCCAAATCAGCCCCAGCATTTT.